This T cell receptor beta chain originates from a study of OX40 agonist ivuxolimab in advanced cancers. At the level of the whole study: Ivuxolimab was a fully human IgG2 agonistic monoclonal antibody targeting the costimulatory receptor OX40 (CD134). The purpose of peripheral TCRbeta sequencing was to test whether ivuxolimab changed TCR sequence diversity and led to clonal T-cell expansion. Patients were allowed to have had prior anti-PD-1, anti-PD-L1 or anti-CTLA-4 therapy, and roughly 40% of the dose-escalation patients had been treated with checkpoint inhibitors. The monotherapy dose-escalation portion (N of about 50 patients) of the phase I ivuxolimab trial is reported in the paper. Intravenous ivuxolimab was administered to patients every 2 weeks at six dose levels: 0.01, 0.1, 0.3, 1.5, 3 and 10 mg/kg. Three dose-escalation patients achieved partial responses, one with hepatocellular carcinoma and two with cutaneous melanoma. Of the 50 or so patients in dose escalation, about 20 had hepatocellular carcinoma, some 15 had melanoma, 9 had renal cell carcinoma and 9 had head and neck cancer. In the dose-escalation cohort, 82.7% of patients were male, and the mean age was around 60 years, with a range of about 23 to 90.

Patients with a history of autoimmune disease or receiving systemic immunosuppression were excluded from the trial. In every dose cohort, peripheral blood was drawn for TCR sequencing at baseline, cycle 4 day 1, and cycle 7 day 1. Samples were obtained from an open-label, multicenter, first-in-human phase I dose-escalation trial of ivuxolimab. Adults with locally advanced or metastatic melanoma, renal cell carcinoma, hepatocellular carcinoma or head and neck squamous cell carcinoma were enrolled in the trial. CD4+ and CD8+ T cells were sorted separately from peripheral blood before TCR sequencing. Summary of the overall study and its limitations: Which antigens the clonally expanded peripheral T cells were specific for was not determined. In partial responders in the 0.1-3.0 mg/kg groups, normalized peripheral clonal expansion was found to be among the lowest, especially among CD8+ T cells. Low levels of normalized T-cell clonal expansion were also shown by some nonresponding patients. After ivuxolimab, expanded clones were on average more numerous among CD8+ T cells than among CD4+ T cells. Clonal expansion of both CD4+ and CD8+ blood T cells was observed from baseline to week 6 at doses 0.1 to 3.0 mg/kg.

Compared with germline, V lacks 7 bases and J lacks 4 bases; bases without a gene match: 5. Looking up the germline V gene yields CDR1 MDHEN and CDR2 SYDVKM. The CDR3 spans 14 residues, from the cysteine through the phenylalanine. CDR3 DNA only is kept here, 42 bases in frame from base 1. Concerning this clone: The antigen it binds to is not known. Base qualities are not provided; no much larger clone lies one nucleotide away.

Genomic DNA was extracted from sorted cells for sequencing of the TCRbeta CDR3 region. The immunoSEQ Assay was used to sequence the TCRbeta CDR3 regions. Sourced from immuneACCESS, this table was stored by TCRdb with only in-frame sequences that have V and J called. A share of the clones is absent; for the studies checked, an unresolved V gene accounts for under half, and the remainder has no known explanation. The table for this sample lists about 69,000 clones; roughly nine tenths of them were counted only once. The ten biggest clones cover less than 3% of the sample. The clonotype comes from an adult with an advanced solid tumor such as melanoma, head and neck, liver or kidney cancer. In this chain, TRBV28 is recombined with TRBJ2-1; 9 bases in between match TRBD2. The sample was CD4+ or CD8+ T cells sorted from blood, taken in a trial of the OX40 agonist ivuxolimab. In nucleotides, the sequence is TGTGCCAGCATTAGCGGGGGTGGGTACAATGAGCAGTTCTTC. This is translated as CASISGGGYNEQFF.